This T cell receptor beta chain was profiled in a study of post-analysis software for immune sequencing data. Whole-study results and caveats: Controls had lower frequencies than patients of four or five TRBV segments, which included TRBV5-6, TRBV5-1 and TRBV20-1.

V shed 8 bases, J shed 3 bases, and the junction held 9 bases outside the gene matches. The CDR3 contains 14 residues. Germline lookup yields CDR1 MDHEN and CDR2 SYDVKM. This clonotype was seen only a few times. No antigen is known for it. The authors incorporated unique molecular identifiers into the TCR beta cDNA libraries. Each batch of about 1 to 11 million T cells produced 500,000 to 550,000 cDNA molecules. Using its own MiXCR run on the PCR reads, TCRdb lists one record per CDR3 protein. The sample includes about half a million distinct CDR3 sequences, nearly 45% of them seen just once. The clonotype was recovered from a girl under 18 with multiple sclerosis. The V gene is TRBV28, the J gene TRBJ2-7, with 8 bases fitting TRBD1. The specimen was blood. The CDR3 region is CASSQTGVVYEQYF. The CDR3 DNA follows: TGTGCCAGCTCCCAGACAGGGGTGGTCTACGAGCAGTACTTC.